The 32 T cell receptor beta chains below all came from one sample that was sequenced in a study of cytomegalovirus exposure and HLA in healthy donors. The PCR employed 60 Vbeta primers together with 13 Jbeta primers. TCRdb's copy holds only in-frame clones and misses some; the assay was immunoSEQ multiplex PCR. The table includes fewer than 200,000 clones, around 80% detected once. Sequencing used PBMCs. The receptors stem from a middle-aged man in good health and CMV-seronegative.

This clone was counted only a few times. The chain uses TRBV6-6 and TRBJ2-1, with D possibly matching TRBD2 (5 bases). The V gene lost 5 bases and the J gene lost 3 bases, with 8 bases spanning the gap. Per the germline V gene, CDR1 is MNHNY and CDR2 is SVGAGI (reference sequence). The length of the CDR3 is 13 residues. The CDR3 is CASSTRDYNEQFF. CDR3 coding DNA: TGTGCCAGCAGTACCCGGGACTACAATGAGCAGTTCTTC.

V gene TRBV21-1 combines with J gene TRBJ2-1; the table calls TRBD2, which could not be checked here. TRBV21-1 is noted as a pseudogene. The CDR3 runs 17 residues. The CDR3 region is CASSNPGEGGPRCEQFF. As DNA, the CDR3 is TGTGCCAGCAGCAACCCTGGGGAGGGGGGCCCAAGGTGTGAGCAGTTCTTC.

The chain uses TRBV6-5 and TRBJ1-5; 7 bases agree with TRBD1. CDR3 length equals 15 residues. With 6 bases clipped from V and 2 bases from J, the junction kept 7 bases outside the gene matches. Looked up from germline, CDR1 is MNHEY and CDR2 is SVGAGI. The CDR3 protein is CASSYRGGGNQPQHF. The CDR3 DNA follows: TGTGCCAGCAGCTACAGGGGAGGCGGCAATCAGCCCCAGCATTTT.

DNA of the CDR3: TGTGCCATCAGTGATGGACAGGGCGAGACCCAGTACTTC. Its translation: CAISDGQGETQYF. The rearrangement uses TRBV10-3 and TRBJ2-5; 8 bases agree with TRBD1. The CDR3 sequence is 13 residues long. CDR1 ENHRY and CDR2 SYGVKD come from the germline V gene. Trimming took 3 bases from V and 5 from J; bases not matched to a gene: 2.

V usage is TRBV28 and J usage is TRBJ2-7; the D gene is possibly TRBD1 (6 bases). Germline V CDR1 and CDR2: MDHEN, SYDVKM. V gave up 2 bases and J gave up 5 bases, with 16 bases separating them. The CDR3 has 15 amino acids. This CDR3 is CASSLKPTGFNEQYF. CDR3 DNA sequence: TGTGCCAGCAGTTTAAAGCCCACAGGGTTCAACGAGCAGTACTTC.

The V gene is TRBV19, the J gene TRBJ2-1, with D possibly TRBD1 on 5 matching bases. V was cut by 1 base and J by 5 bases, with 18 bases left in between. The CDR3 is 17 amino acids. Germline V gives CDR1 LNHDA, CDR2 SQIVND (reference sequence). Here the CDR3 reads CASSIVGKGITHNEQFF. Written as DNA, the CDR3 is TGTGCCAGTAGTATAGTAGGTAAGGGGATTACTCACAATGAGCAGTTCTTC.

This rearrangement joins TRBV4-2 to TRBJ2-2, with D maybe TRBD2 (6 bases). Trimming shortened V by 0 bases and J by 6 bases, and 14 bases separated the two germline ends. This CDR3 spans 16 amino acids. Germline assignment: CDR1 LGHNA and CDR2 YNFKEQ. For the CDR3, the DNA is TGTGCCAGCAGCCAAGAAAGCGTGGCGGGATCCGGGGAGCTGTTTTTT. Translation gives CASSQESVAGSGELFF.

This rearrangement joins TRBV19 to TRBJ1-5, with D tentatively TRBD1 (6 bases). The CDR3 totals 14 residues. From germline, CDR1 is LNHDA and CDR2 SQIVND (reference sequence). Trimming shortened V by 3 bases and J by 0 bases, and 6 bases separated the two germline ends. CDR3 sequence (DNA): TGTGCCAGTAGTATGACAGGTAGCAATCAGCCCCAGCATTTT. Translation: CASSMTGSNQPQHF. Looking up the rest from reference TRBV19 and TRBJ1-5 gives the full variable domain: DGGITQSPKYLFRKEGQNVTLSCEQNLNHDAMYWYRQDPGQGLRLIYYSQIVNDFQKGDIAEGYSVSREKKESFPLTVTSAQKNPTAFYLCASSMTGSNQPQHFGDGTRLSIL.

The DNA of the CDR3 is TGTGCCAGCAGCCAAAGGGGAGGGACTAGTCAGTCCTACAATGAGCAGTTCTTC. It translates to CASSQRGGTSQSYNEQFF. The chain uses TRBV14 and TRBJ2-1; TRBD2 agrees at 8 bases. The CDR3 consists of 18 residues. The germline V gene encodes CDR1 SGHDN and CDR2 FVKESK. After removal of 2 bases from V and 1 base from J, the junction contained 10 bases not matched to a gene.

This clone was found a few times. The J gene is TRBJ2-7, the V gene TRBV7-2; 7 nucleotides agree with TRBD2. After removal of 1 base from V and 7 bases from J, the junction contained 10 bases not matched to a gene. The CDR3 runs to 15 residues. CDR1 is SGHTA and CDR2 is FQGNSA in the germline V gene. The CDR3 is CASSLDGGVGREQYF. CDR3 sequence (DNA): TGTGCCAGCAGCTTAGACGGCGGCGTCGGGAGGGAGCAGTACTTC.

The rearrangement uses TRBV19 and TRBJ2-7, with D possibly TRBD1 on 5 matching bases. V lost 2 bases and J lost 2, with 10 bases in between. Germline V gene data show CDR1 as LNHDA and CDR2 as SQIVND (reference sequence). This CDR3 region has 14 residues. The CDR3 sequence: CASSIQGRTYEQYF. For the CDR3, the DNA is TGTGCCAGTAGTATACAGGGCCGTACCTACGAGCAGTACTTC.

This clone turned up a few times. V and J are TRBV7-2 and TRBJ2-3, with no clear D. V gave up 2 bases and J gave up 4 bases, with 10 bases separating them. There are 14 residues in the CDR3. Germline V gene sequence: CDR1 SGHTA, CDR2 FQGNSA. CDR3 sequence reads: CASSLRFSSDTQYF. The CDR3 bases are TGTGCCAGCAGCTTACGGTTCTCTTCAGATACGCAGTATTTT.

V gene TRBV9 combines with J gene TRBJ2-1, with 11 bases identical to TRBD2. The CDR3 sequence is 15 residues long. From germline, CDR1 is SGDLS and CDR2 YYNGEE. Unmatched junction bases numbered 7, after V lost 2 bases and J lost 9 bases. This CDR3 reads CASSVDSGRAFEQFF. The DNA of the CDR3 is TGTGCCAGCAGCGTTGATAGCGGGAGGGCCTTTGAGCAGTTCTTC.

Written as DNA, the CDR3 is TGCGCCAGCAGCTCCCAGGGAGGCACGAACACCGGGGAGCTGTTTTTT. Translation: CASSSQGGTNTGELFF. This chain connects TRBV5-1 to TRBJ2-2; perhaps TRBD2 as D (6 bases). The germline CDR1 and CDR2 sequences are SGHRS and YFSETQ. V lost 3 bases to trimming and J lost 0 bases, with 12 bases between them. The length of the CDR3 is 16 residues.

The V call is TRBV5-6, the J call TRBJ2-3, with 8 bases that match TRBD2. V was pared by 4 bases and J by 5 bases, with 6 bases of the junction left unmatched. Germline V gene data show CDR1 as SGHDT and CDR2 as YYEEEE. The CDR3 is made up of 14 amino acids. CDR3 sequence reads: CASSRRGAGDTQYF. The CDR3 nucleotides are TGTGCCAGCAGCCGGCGGGGGGCGGGAGATACGCAGTATTTT.

The chain is built from TRBV28 and TRBJ2-5; possibly TRBD1 for D (6 bases). Germline V gives CDR1 MDHEN, CDR2 SYDVKM. This CDR3 has 14 residues. Trimming pared 5 bases from V and 6 bases from J, leaving 16 bases between. CDR3 protein: CASSKGDGMKTQYF. CDR3 nucleotide sequence: TGTGCCAGCAGTAAGGGGGATGGGATGAAGACCCAGTACTTC.

This clone was counted between two and nine times. The chain has TRBV28 and TRBJ2-7; the match to TRBD1 covers 9 bases. This CDR3 has 14 residues. Per the germline V gene, CDR1 is MDHEN and CDR2 is SYDVKM. The junction had 9 bases not matched to a gene; V was cut back by 7 bases and J by 5 bases. The CDR3 bases are TGTGCCAGCACTAAACAGGGGGCCGGTAACGAGCAGTACTTC. This translates into CASTKQGAGNEQYF.

This chain uses TRBV10-2 with TRBJ2-1, with 7 bases aligning to TRBD2. CDR3 length: 13 amino acids. The germline CDR1 and CDR2 sequences are WSHSY and SAAADI. V trimming: 7 bases; J trimming: 5 bases; junction bases outside the gene matches: 5. Written as DNA, the CDR3 is TGCGCCAGCACAGAGCGGGGAGACAATGAGCAGTTCTTC. This sequence encodes CASTERGDNEQFF.

This chain joins TRBV7-2 and TRBJ1-2; perhaps TRBD1 as D (5 bases). Between the trimmed V and J ends, which lost 1 base and 4 bases, there was a span of 7 bases. The CDR3 contains 13 residues. Germline CDR1 SGHTA, CDR2 FQGNSA. CDR3 region: CASSLVQGYGYTF. Here the CDR3 DNA reads TGTGCCAGCAGCTTAGTTCAGGGCTATGGCTACACCTTC. The complete variable domain, with remaining parts taken from reference TRBV7-2 and TRBJ1-2, reads GAGVSQSPSNKVTEKGKDVELRCDPISGHTALYWYRQSLGQGLEFLIYFQGNSAPDKSGLPSDRFSAERTGGSVSTLTIQRTQQEDSAVYLCASSLVQGYGYTFGSGTRLTVV.

The chain is built from TRBV5-1 and TRBJ2-7; 13 bases are a match to TRBD2. CDR1 and CDR2 (germline): SGHRS, YFSETQ. The CDR3 is 16 amino acids. Trimming cost V 4 bases and J 3 bases; bases outside gene matches: 7. The chain's CDR3 is CASSPGLAGVDYEQYF. CDR3 DNA sequence: TGCGCCAGCAGCCCCGGACTAGCGGGAGTAGACTACGAGCAGTACTTC.

V usage is TRBV7-2 and J usage is TRBJ2-7; D is unresolved. The germline CDR1 and CDR2 sequences are SGHTA and FQGNSA. The ends were cut back, 2 bases at V and 2 bases at J, with 7 bases in the middle. This CDR3 has 13 residues. Written as DNA, the CDR3 is TGTGCCAGCAGCTTATCCTTTACCTACGAGCAGTACTTC. This encodes CASSLSFTYEQYF.

The gene calls are TRBV28 and TRBJ1-1; tentatively, D is TRBD1 (5 bases). The V and J ends lost 5 bases and 1 base respectively, with 11 bases between them. Germline values: CDR1 MDHEN, CDR2 SYDVKM. CDR3 length: 14 amino acids. The chain's CDR3 is CASSVGVGNTEAFF. The DNA for the CDR3 is TGTGCCAGCAGTGTAGGGGTTGGGAACACTGAAGCTTTCTTT. The full variable domain, its missing parts supplied by reference TRBV28 and TRBJ1-1, is DVKVTQSSRYLVKRTGEKVFLECVQDMDHENMFWYRQDPGLGLRLIYFSYDVKMKEKGDIPEGYSVSREKKERFSLILESASTNQTSMYLCASSVGVGNTEAFFGQGTRLTVV.

The chain has TRBV7-6 and TRBJ2-7; D possibly corresponds to TRBD1 (6 bases). CDR3 length equals 14 residues. V was clipped by 5 bases and J by 2 bases, with 13 bases between them. The germline CDR1 and CDR2 sequences are SGHVS and FNYEAQ. The CDR3 sequence is CASSPRDTAYEQYF. CDR3 nucleotides: TGTGCCAGCAGCCCCCGGGACACAGCCTACGAGCAGTACTTC.

This chain uses TRBV19 with TRBJ1-2; 7 bases are shared with TRBD1. Germline assignment: CDR1 LNHDA and CDR2 SQIVND (reference sequence). The CDR3 spans 16 residues. The trim removed 10 bases at V and 4 bases at J, leaving 18 bases unmatched. The CDR3 is CATSPEGGQTSYGYTF. The CDR3 DNA reads TGTGCCACCTCCCCAGAAGGGGGACAGACCTCCTATGGCTACACCTTC.

The chain carries TRBV6-5 and TRBJ2-5; D remains unclear. V lost 6 bases to trimming and J lost 2 bases, with 13 bases between them. The CDR3 is made up of 14 amino acids. Germline V gene sequence: CDR1 MNHEY, CDR2 SVGAGI. This CDR3 reads CASSPSISQETQYF. Here the CDR3 DNA reads TGTGCCAGCAGCCCTTCTATTAGTCAAGAGACCCAGTACTTC.

The rearrangement joins TRBV23-1 to TRBJ2-1; 7 bases line up with TRBD1. TRBV23-1 is an ORF, with its function uncertain. CDR3 length: 14 residues. Losses at the gene ends were 7 bases for V and 2 bases for J; bases not matched to a gene: 5. CDR3 protein: CASNPGQTYNEQFF. The CDR3 DNA reads as TGCGCCAGCAATCCGGGACAGACCTACAATGAGCAGTTCTTC.

This clone was seen just once. The chain employs TRBV11-2 and TRBJ2-1, with D maybe TRBD1 (5 bases). The length of the CDR3 is 14 residues. The V end was cut by 1 base, the J end by 8 bases, with 12 bases between. Germline values: CDR1 SGHAT, CDR2 FQNNGV. CDR3 residues: CASSLAGPSDEQFF. As DNA, the CDR3 is TGTGCCAGCAGCTTAGCAGGGCCATCGGATGAGCAGTTCTTC.

The V call is TRBV6-1, the J call TRBJ2-7; tentative D call: TRBD1 (6 bases). Per germline, CDR1 MNHNS and CDR2 SASEGT. The CDR3 is made up of 13 amino acids. V lost 6 bases to trimming and J lost 3 bases, with 12 bases between them. CDR3 coding DNA: TGTGCCAGCAGACCTGGGGGCCACTACGAGCAGTACTTC. Protein product: CASRPGGHYEQYF.

The gene calls are TRBV5-5 and TRBJ1-1; D gene uncertain. V was cut by 2 bases and J by 0 bases, with 11 bases left in between. CDR1 SGHKS and CDR2 YYEKEE come from the germline V gene (reference sequence). This CDR3 region has 15 residues. The CDR3 nucleotides are TGTGCCAGCAGCTTTCTCCCCGCTATGAACACTGAAGCTTTCTTT. It translates to CASSFLPAMNTEAFF.

V usage is TRBV5-4 and J usage is TRBJ2-3; no firm D call. CDR1 SGHNT and CDR2 YYREEE come from the germline V gene (reference sequence). With 2 bases removed from V and 2 bases from J, the gap between germline ends came to 9 bases. The CDR3 runs to 14 residues. Here the CDR3 reads CASSFPPSTDTQYF. In DNA, the CDR3 is TGTGCCAGCAGCTTTCCCCCTTCCACAGATACGCAGTATTTT.

The chain combines TRBV28 with TRBJ1-5; no reliable D call. Germline V gene data show CDR1 as MDHEN and CDR2 as SYDVKM. This CDR3 comprises 13 residues. V was shortened by 10 bases and J by 1 base, with 11 bases between the two germline ends. The CDR3 region is CAIRSGSNQPQHF. The CDR3, as DNA: TGTGCCATTCGTTCGGGAAGCAATCAGCCCCAGCATTTT.

The chain combines TRBV6-1 with TRBJ1-1, with 9 bases fitting TRBD1. V lost 4 bases, J lost 11 bases, and 2 bases stayed unmatched. The CDR3 has 11 amino acids. In germline, CDR1 is MNHNS, CDR2 SASEGT. CDR3 residues: CASSGDREAFF. The CDR3 DNA follows: TGTGCCAGCAGTGGGGACAGGGAGGCTTTCTTT.